Listed below are T cell receptor beta chains from one sample, sequenced in a study of T cell changes during pregnancy in multiple sclerosis. Assay used: immunoSEQ multiplex PCR; TCRdb lists only in-frame clones, some missing. The data show around 41,000 clones, approximately 90% seen once. The sample here was CD4+ T cells from peripheral blood mononuclear cells, taken in the third trimester of pregnancy. These receptors all stem from a female donor in good health, enrolled as a control in a pregnancy study. CDR3s include the opening cysteine and the closing phenylalanine or tryptophan. The D gene is left open where the match is weak. The size field is filled for only some rows; it gives once, few, many or a size class.

cdr3_nt cdr3_aa clone_size j_call d_call v_call
TGCAGCGTTGCAATAAGGGGACAGGGTTTCGAGACCCAGTACTTC CSVAIRGQGFETQYF - TRBJ2-5 TRBD1 TRBV29-1
TGTGCCAGTATTGCGGGAGGGCCGAACACCGGGGAGCTGTTTTTT CASIAGGPNTGELFF - TRBJ2-2 TRBD2 TRBV19
TGTGCCAGCACCGGACAGGGGACCAATGAGCAGTTCTTC CASTGQGTNEQFF - TRBJ2-1 TRBD1 TRBV7-8
TGTGCCAGCAGCTTAGTAAGCGCGGGAGGGGACTACGAGCAGTACTTC CASSLVSAGGDYEQYF - TRBJ2-7 TRBD2 TRBV7-6
TGTGCCAGCAGCAGCGGGGGAATTGGAAACACCATATATTTT CASSSGGIGNTIYF - TRBJ1-3 - TRBV6-5
TGTGCCAGCAGTTCGCGTAGCGGGGCTACTTACAATGAGCAGTTCTTC CASSSRSGATYNEQFF - TRBJ2-1 TRBD2 TRBV6-4
TGTGCCTGGAGTGGGGGTCGCGGGGGTGGCAATCAGCCCCAGCATTTT CAWSGGRGGGNQPQHF - TRBJ1-5 - TRBV30
TGCAGCGTTAGGGACACGCACCCCTACGAGCAGTACTTC CSVRDTHPYEQYF - TRBJ2-7 - TRBV29-1
TGTGCCAGCAGTCCAAACCGACAGGGGAACTACAATGAGCAGTTCTTC CASSPNRQGNYNEQFF - TRBJ2-1 TRBD1 TRBV28
TGTGCCAGCAGAGTTACAGGGGCCTACGAGCAGTACTTC CASRVTGAYEQYF - TRBJ2-7 TRBD1 TRBV5-6
TGCAGCGGAGGACTAGTCGGTGAGACCCAGTACTTC CSGGLVGETQYF - TRBJ2-5 TRBD2 TRBV29-1
TGTGCCAGCTGGGCCGAGCAGTACTTC CASWAEQYF once TRBJ2-7 - TRBV6-1
TGTGCCAGCAGTGCGCGGACAAACTCCTACGAGCAGTACTTC CASSARTNSYEQYF - TRBJ2-7 - TRBV25-1
TGCGCCAGCAGCATAGGACTAGGAGGCAATGAGCAGTTCTTC CASSIGLGGNEQFF - TRBJ2-1 TRBD2 TRBV5-1
TGTGCCAGCAGCGACCCCCTGGCGGGCCGCACAGATACGCAGTATTTT CASSDPLAGRTDTQYF - TRBJ2-3 - TRBV7-2
TGTGCCAGCAGACCTGAGCACTCTGGAAACACCATATATTTT CASRPEHSGNTIYF - TRBJ1-3 - TRBV9
TGTGCCAGCAGTTACTCAGCGGGGCGGCACACAGATACGCAGTATTTT CASSYSAGRHTDTQYF - TRBJ2-3 TRBD2 TRBV6-5
TGTGCCAGTCCCAGGCTGGGCACCGGGGAGCTGTTTTTT CASPRLGTGELFF - TRBJ2-2 - TRBV19
TGTGCCAGCAGTTTACTAGCGGGAGGTTCCGAGCAGTACTTC CASSLLAGGSEQYF - TRBJ2-7 TRBD2 TRBV28
TGTGCCAGCAGCTTAGATCGAGGGACTGAAGCTTTCTTT CASSLDRGTEAFF - TRBJ1-1 - TRBV11-3
TGCGCCAGCAGCTTGGTGACAGGGGGCTACGAGCAGTACTTC CASSLVTGGYEQYF - TRBJ2-7 TRBD1 TRBV5-1
TGCGCCAGCAGCCCCCGACAGGGAACGAACACTGAAGCTTTCTTT CASSPRQGTNTEAFF few TRBJ1-1 TRBD1 TRBV4-1
TGTGCCAGCAGCCAAGACTGGAGGACTAGCGCTTACAATGAGCAGTTCTTC CASSQDWRTSAYNEQFF - TRBJ2-1 TRBD2 TRBV4-2
TGTGCCATCAACGGACAGGAGACTCAAGAGACCCAGTACTTC CAINGQETQETQYF once TRBJ2-5 TRBD1 TRBV10-3
TGTGCCAGCTCCCAGGGTTCCCGAAACACTGAAGCTTTCTTT CASSQGSRNTEAFF - TRBJ1-1 - TRBV18
TGTGCCAGTAGAAAGGGGGCTAGCGGGAGTGGAGAGCAGTACTTC CASRKGASGSGEQYF once TRBJ2-7 TRBD2 TRBV27
TGTGCCAGCAGGGTACTAGCGGGAGTCTACAATGAGCAGTTCTTC CASRVLAGVYNEQFF - TRBJ2-1 TRBD2 TRBV6-1
TGTGCCAGCAGACCCTATTGGCAGGGCAATCAGCCCCAGCATTTT CASRPYWQGNQPQHF - TRBJ1-5 - TRBV6-5